The 3 T cell receptor beta chains below come from one sample, sequenced in a study of T cells in Graves' hyperthyroidism and ophthalmopathy. Researchers amplified the TCR beta CDR3 regions from RNA transcripts. A set of HTBI primers served as the primers for a first-round RT-PCR of the TCR CDR3. TCRdb re-analysed the multiplex PCR reads in MiXCR, keeping a single row per CDR3 protein. The data show 350,000 to 450,000 distinct CDR3 sequences, about a sixth seen once. The source material was blood. These receptor sequences come from a woman aged 25 to 39 with Graves' hyperthyroidism that later progressed to Graves' ophthalmopathy.

This clonotype showed up many times. The chain recombines TRBV7-2 with TRBJ1-4, with no clear D. The CDR3 is made up of 17 amino acids. Trimming took 0 bases from V and 0 from J, leaving 11 bases between them. Germline V gives CDR1 SGHTA, CDR2 FQGNSA. The CDR3 spells CASSLAYLGSTNEKLFF. The CDR3 DNA reads TGTGCCAGCAGCTTAGCTTATTTGGGGTCAACTAATGAAAAACTGTTTTTT.

The table lists this clonotype with many counts. This rearrangement joins TRBV7-8 to TRBJ2-3; 16 nucleotides line up with TRBD2. The V gene's germline CDR1 is SGHVS and CDR2 FQNEAQ. V was clipped by 5 bases and J by 4 bases; unmatched bases: 3. The CDR3 totals 16 residues. CDR3 in amino acids: CASSLGTSGRADTQYF. CDR3 nucleotides: TGTGCCAGCAGCCTAGGGACTAGCGGGAGGGCAGATACGCAGTATTTT.

This clonotype turned up a few times. The V and J genes are TRBV18 and TRBJ2-1; D unclear. The V gene's germline CDR1 is KGHSH and CDR2 LQKENI. With 1 base removed from V and 0 bases from J, the gap between germline ends came to 13 bases. The CDR3 covers 17 residues. The CDR3 protein is CASSPLVGSSSYNEQFF. DNA for the CDR3: TGTGCCAGCTCACCACTTGTGGGGTCTAGCTCCTACAATGAGCAGTTCTTC.